Presented here are 5 T cell receptor beta chains from one specimen sequenced in a study of blood T cell repertoires in COVID-19 (dated by TCRdb to about 2020). The protocol used for the library was the immunoSEQ multiplex PCR assay. As stored in TCRdb, this immuneACCESS dataset retains in-frame rearrangements with V and J assigned. A fraction of the clones does not appear; measured against another copy, unresolved V genes explain less than half of the discrepancy, and the remainder lacks a known reason. This sample lists 360,000 or so clones; around nine tenths were detected once. The biggest ten clones account for just under 4% of the sample. Sequenced: peripheral blood. The receptors derive from a woman aged 60-70 years with COVID-19, enrolled during active disease.

This chain joins TRBV6-5 and TRBJ1-2, with D tentatively TRBD1 (5 bases). Trimming removed 2 bases from V and 5 bases from J, with 9 bases in between. Germline-derived CDR1 and CDR2 are MNHEY and SVGAGI. This CDR3 is built from 13 residues. CDR3 sequence: CASSYLDMYGYTF. The CDR3 region has the DNA TGTGCCAGCAGTTACCTGGACATGTATGGCTACACCTTC.

V usage is TRBV7-3 and J usage is TRBJ1-2; the match to TRBD1 covers 7 bases. The CDR3 contains 13 residues. Trimming removed 5 bases from V and 4 bases from J; junction bases left unmatched: 4. Germline V gene lookup returns CDR1 SGHTA and CDR2 FQGTGA. CDR3 DNA sequence: TGTGCCAGCAGCCAAGGGGGCCTCTATGGCTACACCTTC. It yields the protein CASSQGGLYGYTF.

This chain joins TRBV5-1 and TRBJ2-7, with 12 bases matching TRBD1. Germline loops: CDR1 SGHRS, CDR2 YFSETQ. V was pared by 4 bases and J by 4 bases, with 9 bases of the junction left unmatched. This CDR3 region has 16 residues. The CDR3 sequence: CASSDGGTGGGYEQYF. DNA of the CDR3: TGCGCCAGCAGCGACGGAGGGACAGGGGGCGGGTACGAGCAGTACTTC.

CDR3 sequence: CASSEGTGTRKLFF. In nucleotides, the CDR3 is TGTGCCAGCAGTGAGGGGACAGGGACGAGAAAACTGTTTTTT. The gene calls are TRBV27 and TRBJ1-4; TRBD1 aligns across 9 bases. The CDR3 length is 14 residues. Trimming cost V 5 bases and J 10 bases; bases outside gene matches: 8. In germline, CDR1 is MNHEY, CDR2 SMNVEV (reference sequence).

The chain combines TRBV5-1 with TRBJ2-1, with TRBD1 identical over 9 bases. The CDR3 totals 18 residues. The V gene's germline CDR1 is SGHRS and CDR2 YFSETQ. V was clipped by 0 bases and J by 4 bases; unmatched bases: 11. The CDR3 DNA reads as TGCGCCAGCAGCTTGGGAGGTTTAGGGACAGGGAGTTACAATGAGCAGTTCTTC. Translating gives CASSLGGLGTGSYNEQFF.